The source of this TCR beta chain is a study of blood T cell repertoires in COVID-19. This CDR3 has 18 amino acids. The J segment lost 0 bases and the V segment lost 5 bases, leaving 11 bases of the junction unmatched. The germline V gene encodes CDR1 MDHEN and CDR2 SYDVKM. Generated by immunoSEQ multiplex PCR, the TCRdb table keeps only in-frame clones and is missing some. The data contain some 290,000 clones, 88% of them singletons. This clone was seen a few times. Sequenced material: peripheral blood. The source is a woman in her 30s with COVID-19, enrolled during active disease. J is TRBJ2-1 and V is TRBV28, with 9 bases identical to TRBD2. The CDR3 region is CASSGETSGLSSYNEQFF. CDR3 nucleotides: TGTGCCAGCAGTGGGGAGACTAGCGGCCTGAGCTCCTACAATGAGCAGTTCTTC.